This T cell receptor (beta chain) was profiled in a study of CD8 T cells in ankylosing spondylitis. Whole-study results and caveats: Reports say disease-linked clones showed up significantly more in matched ankylosing spondylitis synovial fluid. Some of these motif variants have turned up before, in reports on reactive arthritis synovial fluid and blood. It appeared that ankylosing spondylitis blood was characterized by a TCR beta motif of roughly 8 highly homologous variants.

There are 17 residues in the CDR3. After removal of 0 bases from V and 3 bases from J, the junction contained 6 bases not matched to a gene. Per the germline V gene, CDR1 is KGHSY and CDR2 is FQNENV. Concerning this clonotype itself: Its specificity is unknown.

By quantitative 5'-RACE with molecular barcodes, the TCR beta libraries were made. TCRdb analysed the 5' RACE reads with MiXCR anew, one entry per CDR3 protein. Seen here are roughly 140,000 distinct CDR3 sequences, more than 40% observed once, and the top ten hold 12% to 15%. Material: synovial fluid, either unsorted or a sorted T cell fraction (not recorded which). The receptor comes from a male donor with ankylosing spondylitis. The chain uses TRBV16 and TRBJ2-1, with 9 bases lining up with TRBD2. The CDR3 loop is CASSQSAASGDYNEQFF. The CDR3 nucleotides are TGTGCCAGCAGCCAATCGGCAGCTAGCGGGGACTACAATGAGCAGTTCTTC.